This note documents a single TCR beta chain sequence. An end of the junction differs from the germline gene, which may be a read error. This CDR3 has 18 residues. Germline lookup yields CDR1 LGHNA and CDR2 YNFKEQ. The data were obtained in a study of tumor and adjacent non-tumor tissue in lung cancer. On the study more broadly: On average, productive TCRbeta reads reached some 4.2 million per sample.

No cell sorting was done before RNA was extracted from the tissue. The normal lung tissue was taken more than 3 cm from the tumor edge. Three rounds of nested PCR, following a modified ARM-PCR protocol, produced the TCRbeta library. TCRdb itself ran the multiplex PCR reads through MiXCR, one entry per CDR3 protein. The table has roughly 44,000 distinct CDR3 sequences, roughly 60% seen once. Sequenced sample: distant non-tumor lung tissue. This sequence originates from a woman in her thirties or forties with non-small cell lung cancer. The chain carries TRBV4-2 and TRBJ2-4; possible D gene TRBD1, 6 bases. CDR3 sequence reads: CACSPSWTDSGAKNIQYF. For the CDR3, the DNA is TGTGCCTGCAGCCCATCTTGGACAGATAGTGGAGCCAAAAACATTCAGTACTTC.